This T cell receptor (beta chain) appears in the sequencing data of a study of early T cells in non-severe SARS-CoV-2 infection. Across the study: Whole-blood bulk RNA, unsorted, was sequenced, and chains were unpaired.

A note on this clonotype: Its antigen remains unidentified.

This CDR3 has 16 residues. The V gene's germline CDR1 is MNHEY and CDR2 SVGAGI. V shed 4 bases and J 3 bases; nucleotides not matched to a gene: 8. General observations from the study: Matches to VDJdb favored anti-spike CD8 responses and missed private and CD4 specificities.

Each cDNA molecule carried a unique molecular identifier. TCRdb passed the 5' RACE reads through MiXCR, listing each CDR3 protein once. The data show tens of thousands of distinct CDR3 sequences, just under 9% seen once. This sequence joins TRBV6-5 and TRBJ1-5, with 8 bases identical to TRBD1. The clonotype comes from an adult who was a healthcare worker with PCR-confirmed SARS-CoV-2 infection or an uninfected control (not recorded which). Sequencing input: whole blood. The CDR3 bases are TGTGCCAGCAGTTCTCGGACAGGGACGGCCAATCAGCCCCAGCATTTT. Protein sequence: CASSSRTGTANQPQHF.